The T cell receptor beta chain described here comes from a study of cytomegalovirus exposure and HLA in healthy donors. Overall study context: Among about 400 genotyped donors, around 77% fell in the Caucasian-associated ancestry cluster. Study results and caveats: Sequencing likely caused a cluster of highly shared sequence variants. Exclusion applied to some V segments, including TRBV6-2 and TRBV6-3, as they were indistinguishable. Reportedly, diagnosis of cytomegalovirus status by the classifier showed high specificity and sensitivity.

The CDR3 is 16 amino acids. The V gene's germline CDR1 is MNHNS and CDR2 SASEGT. Trimming removed 2 bases at V and 1 base at J, with 13 bases between. The PCR ran on 60 Vbeta and 13 Jbeta primers. Sequencing used immunoSEQ multiplex PCR; TCRdb keeps in-frame clones, though not all of them. The sample lists about 150,000 clones, around 10% occurring once. This clone occurred a few times. Its specificity is not known. This TCR was recovered from a woman between 40 and 55 years old in good health and CMV-seropositive. This chain connects TRBV6-1 to TRBJ2-3, with D perhaps TRBD2 (5 bases). What was sequenced was PBMCs. The CDR3 nucleotides are TGTGCCAGCAGTGAATCGCGAGGGATGGGCACAGATACGCAGTATTTT. Translating gives CASSESRGMGTDTQYF.